The 17 T cell receptor beta chains reported below all come from one sample, sequenced in a study of control samples from healthy donors and cancer patients. Using immunoSEQ multiplex PCR, the repertoire was profiled, and TCRdb retains in-frame clones only, with some absent. The table records roughly 100,000 clones, more than 85% of them present only once. Sequencing was done on a sample of blood. All receptors come from a woman aged 25 to 39 in good health.

The chain is built from TRBV12-3 or TRBV12-4 and TRBJ1-1, with D unresolved. The CDR3 loop spans 13 amino acids. V was clipped by 5 bases and J by 6 bases, with 13 bases between them. CDR3 nucleotides: TGTGCCAGCAGTCCCCGCCAATGGGCTGAAGCTTTCTTT. Its protein product is CASSPRQWAEAFF.

Only one count was recorded for this clone. V gene TRBV24-1 combines with J gene TRBJ2-1; maybe TRBD2 (6 bases). Per the germline V gene, CDR1 is KGHDR and CDR2 is SFDVKD. The CDR3 has 19 residues. V was trimmed by 12 bases and J by 5 bases, leaving 34 bases between them. As DNA, the CDR3 is TGTGCCTATAGAACCAGGAGGGACGGAGAGAGGGTACACGACAATGAGCAGTTCTTC. This codes for CAYRTRRDGERVHDNEQFF.

The chain joins TRBV2 to TRBJ1-1; no firm D call. The germline V gene has CDR1 SNHLY and CDR2 FYNNEI. The CDR3 is 12 amino acids. The ends were cut back, 6 bases at V and 6 bases at J, with 11 bases in the middle. CDR3 in amino acids: CASRSVSPEAFF. CDR3 DNA: TGTGCCAGCAGGTCAGTGAGCCCTGAAGCTTTCTTT.

The rearrangement links TRBV3-1 (or the pseudogene TRBV3-2) to TRBJ2-5; TRBD1 or TRBD2 may be the D gene (5 bases each). Germline loops: CDR1 LGHDT, CDR2 YNNKEL (reference sequence). The CDR3 loop spans 17 amino acids. V was clipped by 4 bases and J by 7 bases, with 25 bases between them. The CDR3 DNA reads as TGTGCCAGCAGCCCAAACGCCGGGACCCTCCACGTGGGGACCCAGTACTTC. Translated, it gives CASSPNAGTLHVGTQYF.

The V call is TRBV10-3, the J call TRBJ1-2, with D possibly matching TRBD1 (5 bases). Germline-derived CDR1 and CDR2 are ENHRY and SYGVKD. Deletions cut 6 bases from V and 5 bases from J, with 22 bases between. The CDR3 is made up of 16 amino acids. The CDR3 DNA is TGTGCCATCAGACGCCATTCCGATCGGGACCGGTATGGCTACACCTTC. Amino acids: CAIRRHSDRDRYGYTF.

The chain recombines TRBV7-3 with TRBJ1-6, with D unclear. Germline CDR1 and CDR2: SGHTA and FQGTGA. The V and J ends lost 2 bases and 8 bases respectively, with 7 bases between them. The CDR3 runs 13 residues. Here the CDR3 DNA reads TGTGCCAGCAGCTTATCCGGAGATTCACCCCTCCACTTT. This encodes CASSLSGDSPLHF.

This clone was seen a handful of times. The V gene is TRBV19, the J gene TRBJ2-5, with 11 bases matching TRBD2. The junction had 5 bases not matched to a gene; V was cut back by 3 bases and J by 2 bases. The CDR3 runs to 16 residues. Germline V gene data show CDR1 as LNHDA and CDR2 as SQIVND (reference sequence). DNA of the CDR3: TGTGCCAGTAGTATCCCCAGGACTAGCGGGCAAGAGACCCAGTACTTC. It translates to CASSIPRTSGQETQYF.

The rearrangement uses TRBV9 and TRBJ1-5; TRBD1 is a possible D gene (5 bases). There are 15 residues in the CDR3. The V and J ends lost 4 bases and 1 base respectively, with 12 bases between them. Looked up from germline, CDR1 is SGDLS and CDR2 is YYNGEE. The chain's CDR3 is CASSPAGGSNQPQHF. Written as DNA, the CDR3 is TGTGCCAGCAGCCCAGCCGGGGGAAGCAATCAGCCCCAGCATTTT.

V is TRBV3-1 (or the pseudogene TRBV3-2) and J is TRBJ1-5, with 8 positions matching TRBD1. Germline-derived CDR1 and CDR2 are LGHDT and YNNKEL (reference sequence). The CDR3 has 13 amino acids. Losses at the gene ends were 4 bases for V and 9 bases for J; bases not matched to a gene: 5. The CDR3: CASSRDRSLPQHF. CDR3 nucleotides: TGTGCCAGCAGCCGGGACAGGTCTTTGCCCCAGCATTTT.

This clone showed up just once. The chain combines TRBV9 with TRBJ1-5; D perhaps matches TRBD1 (6 bases). Germline lookup yields CDR1 SGDLS and CDR2 YYNGEE. CDR3 length: 15 residues. Trimming removed 0 bases from V and 9 bases from J, with 16 bases in between. The CDR3 here is CASSVEGGSASPQHF. The DNA for the CDR3 is TGTGCCAGCAGCGTAGAAGGGGGGTCCGCTTCGCCCCAGCATTTT.

The chain links TRBV4-2 to TRBJ1-2; D unclear. The CDR3 consists of 16 residues. The V end lost 5 bases, the J end lost 6 bases, and 22 bases lay between the germline ends. Germline V gene sequence: CDR1 LGHNA, CDR2 YNFKEQ. CDR3 sequence (DNA): TGTGCCAGCAGCTCTCCGGACCGTCCCGAACACAATGGCTACACCTTC. It codes for CASSSPDRPEHNGYTF.

The V and J genes are TRBV11-2 and TRBJ2-2, with 11 bases matching TRBD2. Germline trimming cut 7 bases from V and 4 bases from J; bases unmatched to any gene: 5. There are 15 residues in the CDR3. Germline loops: CDR1 SGHAT, CDR2 FQNNGV. The chain's CDR3 is CASKLTSGSTGELFF. The CDR3 bases are TGTGCCAGCAAGCTAACTAGCGGGAGCACCGGGGAGCTGTTTTTT.

The CDR3 reads CASSNDRAFEAFF. The CDR3 coding sequence is TGCGCCAGCAGCAACGACAGAGCATTTGAAGCTTTCTTT. V gene TRBV5-1 combines with J gene TRBJ1-1; D might be TRBD1 (5 bases). Per germline, CDR1 SGHRS and CDR2 YFSETQ. Trimming stripped 4 bases from V and 7 bases from J, with 14 bases between. The CDR3 length is 13 residues.

The rearrangement uses TRBV5-5 and TRBJ2-1, with 10 bases that match TRBD2. The V gene's germline CDR1 is SGHKS and CDR2 YYEKEE (reference sequence). The CDR3 consists of 16 residues. After removal of 0 bases from V and 3 bases from J, the junction contained 3 bases not matched to a gene. CDR3 bases: TGTGCCAGCAGCTTGGGGCTAGCGGGAGTCTACAATGAGCAGTTCTTC. This codes for CASSLGLAGVYNEQFF.

The chain uses TRBV29-1 and TRBJ1-4, with a weak D call TRBD1 (6 bases). V gave up 7 bases and J gave up 10 bases, with 16 bases separating them. Germline values: CDR1 SQVTM, CDR2 ANQGSEA. This CDR3 comprises 12 residues. The CDR3 sequence: CSAGQLEGKLFF. Here the CDR3 DNA reads TGCAGCGCGGGACAACTAGAAGGAAAACTGTTTTTT.

This chain links TRBV5-1 with TRBJ2-2; D is uncertain. The CDR3 length is 14 residues. Germline CDR1 is SGHRS and CDR2 is YFSETQ. V dropped 4 bases and J dropped 1 base, with 8 bases sitting between them. CDR3 nucleotide sequence: TGCGCCAGCAGCGTGGTTCTGAACACCGGGGAGCTGTTTTTT. Its translation: CASSVVLNTGELFF.

In regard to this clone: One junction end disagrees with the germline gene, perhaps due to a read error. The chain employs TRBV5-8 and TRBJ2-7; D is perhaps TRBD1 (6 bases). From germline, CDR1 is SGHTS and CDR2 YDEGEE. CDR3 size: 13 residues. CDR3 sequence (DNA): TGTGCCAGCAGCTTGGGACAGGCCTATATGCCGGACTTC. It specifies CASSLGQAYMPDF.